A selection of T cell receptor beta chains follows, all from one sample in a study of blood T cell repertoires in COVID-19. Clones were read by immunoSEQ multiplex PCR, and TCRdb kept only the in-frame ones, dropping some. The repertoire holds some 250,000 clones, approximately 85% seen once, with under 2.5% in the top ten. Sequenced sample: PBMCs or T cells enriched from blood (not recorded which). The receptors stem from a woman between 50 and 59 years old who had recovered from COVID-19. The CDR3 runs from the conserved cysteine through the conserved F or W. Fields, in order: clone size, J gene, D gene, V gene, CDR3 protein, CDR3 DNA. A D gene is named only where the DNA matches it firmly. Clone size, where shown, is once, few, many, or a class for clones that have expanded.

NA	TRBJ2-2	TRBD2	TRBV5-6	CASSLFWLAGAGELFF	TGTGCCAGCAGCTTGTTTTGGCTAGCGGGAGCCGGGGAGCTGTTTTTT
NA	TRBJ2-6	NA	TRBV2	CASSERDTQSGANVLTF	TGTGCCAGCAGTGAACGGGACACCCAGTCTGGGGCCAACGTCCTGACTTTC
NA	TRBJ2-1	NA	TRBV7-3	CASSSSSSGTGNEQFF	TGTGCCAGCAGCTCATCCTCTAGCGGGACAGGCAATGAGCAGTTCTTC
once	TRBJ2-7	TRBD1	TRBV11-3	CASRDHGQGAGEQYF	TGTGCCAGCAGAGACCACGGACAGGGGGCGGGGGAGCAGTACTTC
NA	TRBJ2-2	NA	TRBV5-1	CASSLGAGGGELFF	TGCGCCAGCAGCTTGGGGGCAGGGGGAGGCGAGCTGTTTTTT
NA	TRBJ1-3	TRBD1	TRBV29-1	CSAAPTGGTSGNTIYF	TGCAGCGCTGCCCCAACAGGGGGAACCTCTGGAAACACCATATATTTT
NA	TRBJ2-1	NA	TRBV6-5	CASSYGSRDEQFF	TGTGCCAGCAGTTACGGGAGCCGGGATGAGCAGTTCTTC
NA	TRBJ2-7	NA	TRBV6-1	CASSEEIWYF	TGTGCCAGCAGTGAAGAAATATGGTACTTC
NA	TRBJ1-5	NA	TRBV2	CASSGDSGGNQPQHF	TGTGCCAGCAGTGGGGACTCGGGTGGCAATCAGCCCCAGCATTTT
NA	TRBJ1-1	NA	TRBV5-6	CASNPGRVTEAFF	TGTGCCAGCAACCCTGGCAGGGTGACTGAAGCTTTCTTT
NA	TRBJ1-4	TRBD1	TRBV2	CASREGQGPEKLFF	TGTGCCAGCAGGGAAGGACAGGGCCCAGAAAAACTGTTTTTT
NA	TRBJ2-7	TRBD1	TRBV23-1	CAKQGRQYF	TGCGCCAAACAGGGGAGGCAGTACTTC
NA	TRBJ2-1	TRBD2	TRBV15	CATSRRGLANYNEQFF	TGTGCCACCAGCAGAAGGGGACTAGCGAATTATAATGAGCAGTTCTTC
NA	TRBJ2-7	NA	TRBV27	CASSPQSGTSYEQYF	TGTGCCAGCAGTCCACAAAGCGGAACCTCCTACGAGCAGTACTTC
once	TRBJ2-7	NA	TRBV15	CATSSIHISYEQYF	TGTGCCACCAGCAGTATACACATATCCTACGAGCAGTACTTC
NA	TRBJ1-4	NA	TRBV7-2	CASSLARGGNNEKLFF	TGTGCCAGCAGCTTAGCTCGGGGGGGGAATAATGAAAAACTGTTTTTT
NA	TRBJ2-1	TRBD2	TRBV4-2	CASSQDSGGRAYNEQFF	TGTGCCAGCAGCCAAGATAGTGGCGGGAGGGCCTACAATGAGCAGTTCTTC
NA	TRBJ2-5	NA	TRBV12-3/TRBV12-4	CASSLAETQYF	TGTGCCAGCAGTTTGGCAGAGACCCAGTACTTC
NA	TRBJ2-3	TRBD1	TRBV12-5	CASGYAGQGTDTQYF	TGTGCTAGTGGCTACGCCGGACAGGGCACAGATACGCAGTATTTT
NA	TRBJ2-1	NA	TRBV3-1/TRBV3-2	CASSQVAASSSSYNEQFF	TGTGCCAGCAGCCAAGTAGCTGCATCCTCGAGCTCCTACAATGAGCAGTTCTTC
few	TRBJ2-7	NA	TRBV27	CASSFRLYDEQYF	TGTGCCAGCAGTTTCCGTCTTTATGACGAGCAGTACTTC
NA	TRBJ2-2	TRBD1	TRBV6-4	CASSVGQDTGELFF	TGTGCCAGCAGTGTGGGACAGGACACCGGGGAGCTGTTTTTT
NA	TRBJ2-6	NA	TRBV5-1	CATKEGTGANVLTF	TGCGCCACCAAGGAGGGTACTGGGGCCAACGTCCTGACTTTC
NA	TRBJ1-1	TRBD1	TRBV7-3	CASSPRGGRNTEAFF	TGTGCCAGCAGCCCCAGAGGGGGCAGGAACACTGAAGCTTTCTTT
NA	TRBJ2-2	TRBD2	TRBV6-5	CASSYSSGRATGELFF	TGTGCCAGCAGTTACTCTAGCGGGAGGGCCACCGGGGAGCTGTTTTTT
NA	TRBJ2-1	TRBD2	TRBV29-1	CSVVRTSGGNEQFF	TGCAGCGTTGTTAGGACTAGCGGGGGCAATGAGCAGTTCTTC
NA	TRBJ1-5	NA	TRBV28	CASIPRAGISNQPQHF	TGTGCCAGCATCCCCAGGGCAGGGATTAGCAATCAGCCCCAGCATTTT
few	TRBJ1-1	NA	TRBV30	CAWSWSGNTEAFF	TGTGCCTGGAGTTGGAGTGGCAACACTGAAGCTTTCTTT
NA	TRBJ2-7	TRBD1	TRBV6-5	CASRDQQGSYEQYF	TGTGCCAGCAGGGATCAACAGGGGTCCTACGAGCAGTACTTC
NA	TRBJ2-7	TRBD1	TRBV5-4	CASSTKQGVDEQYF	TGTGCCAGCAGCACTAAACAGGGGGTAGACGAGCAGTACTTC
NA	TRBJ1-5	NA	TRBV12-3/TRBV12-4	CASSLTGNQPQHF	TGTGCCAGCAGTTTGACAGGCAATCAGCCCCAGCATTTT
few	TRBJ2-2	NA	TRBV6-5	CASSYGHTNTGELFF	TGTGCCAGCAGTTACGGACACACGAACACCGGGGAGCTGTTTTTT
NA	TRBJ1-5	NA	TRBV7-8	CASSPVLYQPQHF	TGTGCCAGCAGCCCCGTCCTTTATCAGCCCCAGCATTTT
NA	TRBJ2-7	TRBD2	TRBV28	CASSLQAGSPYEQYF	TGTGCCAGCAGTCTCCAAGCGGGGAGTCCCTACGAGCAGTACTTC
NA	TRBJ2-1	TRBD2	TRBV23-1	CASSQLRTSGTYNEQFF	TGCGCCAGCAGTCAATTAAGGACTAGCGGAACATACAATGAGCAGTTCTTC
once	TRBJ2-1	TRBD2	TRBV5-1	CASTPVAGGYNEQFF	TGCGCCAGCACCCCTGTAGCGGGAGGGTACAATGAGCAGTTCTTC
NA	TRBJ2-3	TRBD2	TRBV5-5	CASSSGTSGRRFTQYF	TGTGCCAGCAGCTCCGGGACTAGCGGGAGAAGGTTTACGCAGTATTTT
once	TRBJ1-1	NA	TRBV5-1	CASSAEGTEAFF	TGCGCCAGCAGCGCGGAGGGGACTGAAGCTTTCTTT
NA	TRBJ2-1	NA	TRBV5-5	CASSLRTVGQFF	TGTGCCAGCAGCCTAAGGACAGTAGGGCAGTTCTTC
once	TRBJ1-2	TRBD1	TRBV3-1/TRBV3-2	CASSPRDRGTFSYGYTF	TGTGCCAGCAGCCCCCGGGACAGGGGCACATTTTCCTATGGCTACACCTTC
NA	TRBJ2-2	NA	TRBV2	CASTSTANTGELFF	TGTGCCAGCACCTCGACAGCGAACACCGGGGAGCTGTTTTTT
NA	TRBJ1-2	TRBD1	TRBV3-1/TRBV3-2	CASSQPGTGFSNYGYTF	TGTGCCAGCAGCCAACCCGGGACAGGTTTTTCTAACTATGGCTACACCTTC
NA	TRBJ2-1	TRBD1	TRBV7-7	CASSLGGTGRNNEQFF	TGTGCTAGCAGCTTAGGGGGGACAGGGCGAAACAATGAGCAGTTCTTC
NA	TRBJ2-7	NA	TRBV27	CASTILSYEQYF	TGTGCCAGCACTATACTATCGTACGAGCAGTACTTC
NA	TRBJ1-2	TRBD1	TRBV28	CASSRTGDYGYTF	TGTGCCAGCAGTAGGACAGGAGACTATGGCTACACCTTC
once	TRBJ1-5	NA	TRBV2	CASSEETGQPQHF	TGTGCCAGCAGTGAAGAGACGGGTCAGCCCCAGCATTTT
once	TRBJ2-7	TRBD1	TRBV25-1	CASSDPGTGRYEQYF	TGTGCCAGCAGTGATCCCGGGACAGGGCGTTACGAGCAGTACTTC
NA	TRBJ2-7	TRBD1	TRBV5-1	CASSQWTGKGYEQYF	TGCGCCAGCAGCCAATGGACAGGGAAAGGCTACGAGCAGTACTTC
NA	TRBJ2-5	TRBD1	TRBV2	CAGRTGQGETQYF	TGTGCCGGCCGGACAGGGCAGGGAGAGACCCAGTACTTC
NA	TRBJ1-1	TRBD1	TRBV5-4	CASNHRGISNTEAFF	TGTGCCAGCAACCACAGGGGGATCTCGAACACTGAAGCTTTCTTT
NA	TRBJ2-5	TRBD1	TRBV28	CASSSTLPRGQGARETQYF	TGTGCCAGCAGTTCCACTCTTCCTCGTGGACAGGGGGCAAGGGAGACCCAGTACTTC
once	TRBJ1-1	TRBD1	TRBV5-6	CASSLTGVWDTEAFF	TGTGCCAGCAGCTTGACAGGGGTATGGGACACTGAAGCTTTCTTT
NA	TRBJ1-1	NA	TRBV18	CASSPTGLNTEAFF	TGTGCCAGCTCACCGACAGGCTTGAACACTGAAGCTTTCTTT
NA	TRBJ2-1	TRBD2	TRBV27	CASSQLAANEQFF	TGTGCCAGCAGTCAACTAGCGGCCAATGAGCAGTTCTTC
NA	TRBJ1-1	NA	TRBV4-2	CASSQDPGRVNTEAFF	TGTGCCAGCAGCCAAGATCCGGGCAGGGTAAACACTGAAGCTTTCTTT
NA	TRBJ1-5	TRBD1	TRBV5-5	CASSLDNVQGRLGGNQPQHF	TGTGCCAGCAGCTTGGATAATGTACAGGGGCGACTCGGGGGCAATCAGCCCCAGCATTTT
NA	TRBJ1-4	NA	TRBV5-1	CASSFTLSGRGNEKLFF	TGCGCCAGCAGCTTTACCCTCTCCGGACGGGGGAATGAAAAACTGTTTTTT